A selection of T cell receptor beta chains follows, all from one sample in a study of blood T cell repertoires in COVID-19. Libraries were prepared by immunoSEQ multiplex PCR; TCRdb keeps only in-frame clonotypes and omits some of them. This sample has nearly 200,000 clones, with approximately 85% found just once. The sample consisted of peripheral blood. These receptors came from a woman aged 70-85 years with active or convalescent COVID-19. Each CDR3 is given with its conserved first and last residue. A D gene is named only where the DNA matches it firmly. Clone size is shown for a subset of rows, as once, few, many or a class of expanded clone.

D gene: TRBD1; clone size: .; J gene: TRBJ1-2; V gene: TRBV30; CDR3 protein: CAWRMGQNNYGYTF; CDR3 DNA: TGTGCCTGGAGAATGGGACAGAATAACTATGGCTACACCTTC
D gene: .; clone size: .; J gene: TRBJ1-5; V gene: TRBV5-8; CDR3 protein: CASNLLRGVWGNQPQHF; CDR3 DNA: TGTGCCAGCAACCTACTCCGGGGGGTATGGGGCAATCAGCCCCAGCATTTT
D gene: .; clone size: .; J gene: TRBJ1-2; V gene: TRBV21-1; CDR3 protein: CASSKAPVGYTF; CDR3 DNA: TGTGCCAGCAGCAAAGCCCCAGTTGGCTACACCTTC
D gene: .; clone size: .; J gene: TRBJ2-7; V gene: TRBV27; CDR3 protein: CASSLSPATF; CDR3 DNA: TGTGCCAGCAGTTTATCCCCCGCAACTTTC
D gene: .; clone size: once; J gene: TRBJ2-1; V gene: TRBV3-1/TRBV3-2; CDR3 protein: CASSRGTSGKGSYNEQFF; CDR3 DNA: TGTGCCAGCAGCCGAGGGACTTCTGGGAAAGGCTCCTACAATGAGCAGTTCTTC
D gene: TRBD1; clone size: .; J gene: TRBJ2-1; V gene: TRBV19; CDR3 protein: CASSDPGQGDNEQFF; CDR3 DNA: TGTGCCAGTAGCGATCCGGGACAGGGGGACAATGAGCAGTTCTTC
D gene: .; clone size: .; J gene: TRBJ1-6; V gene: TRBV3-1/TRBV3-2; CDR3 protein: CASSQVQGNSPLHF; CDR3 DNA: TGTGCCAGCAGCCAAGTACAGGGTAATTCACCCCTCCACTTT
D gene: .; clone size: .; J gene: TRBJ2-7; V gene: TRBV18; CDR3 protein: CASSGYRVGSYEQYF; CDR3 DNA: TGTGCCAGCTCAGGTTACAGGGTGGGGTCCTACGAGCAGTACTTC
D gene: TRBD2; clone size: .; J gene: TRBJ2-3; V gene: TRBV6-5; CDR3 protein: CASKRAGGTDTQYF; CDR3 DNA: TGTGCCAGCAAACGAGCGGGAGGGACGGATACGCAGTATTTT
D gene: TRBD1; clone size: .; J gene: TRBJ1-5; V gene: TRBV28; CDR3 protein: CASRAGGEGNQPQHF; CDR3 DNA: TGTGCCAGCAGAGCAGGGGGTGAGGGCAATCAGCCCCAGCATTTT
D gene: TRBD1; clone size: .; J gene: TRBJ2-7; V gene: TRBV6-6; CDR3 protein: CASSPTTTGIYEQYF; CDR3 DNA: TGTGCCAGCAGCCCCACCACGACAGGGATCTACGAGCAGTACTTC
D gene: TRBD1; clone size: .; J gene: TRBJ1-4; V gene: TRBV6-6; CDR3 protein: CASGGQTPEKLFF; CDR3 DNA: TGTGCCAGCGGGGGACAGACCCCTGAAAAACTGTTTTTT
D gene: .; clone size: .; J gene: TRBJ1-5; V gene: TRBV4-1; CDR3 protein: CASSAQGVGPNQPQHF; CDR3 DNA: TGCGCCAGCAGCGCACAGGGCGTAGGGCCCAATCAGCCCCAGCATTTT
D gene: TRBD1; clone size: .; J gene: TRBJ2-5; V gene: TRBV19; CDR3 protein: CASSIQGAQETQYF; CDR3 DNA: TGTGCCAGTAGTATACAGGGGGCCCAAGAGACCCAGTACTTC
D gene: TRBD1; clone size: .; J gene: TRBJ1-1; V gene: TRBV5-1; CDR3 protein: CASSTGGAVTEAFF; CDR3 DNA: TGCGCCAGCAGTACAGGGGGCGCGGTCACTGAAGCTTTCTTT
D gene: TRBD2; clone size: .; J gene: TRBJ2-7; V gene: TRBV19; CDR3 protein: CASSRAGTSSYEQYF; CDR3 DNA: TGTGCCAGTAGCCGGGCCGGGACTAGCTCCTACGAGCAGTACTTC
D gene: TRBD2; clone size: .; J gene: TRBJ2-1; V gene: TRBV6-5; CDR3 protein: CASSLGLAATYNEQFF; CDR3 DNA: TGTGCCAGCAGTTTGGGACTAGCGGCGACCTACAATGAGCAGTTCTTC
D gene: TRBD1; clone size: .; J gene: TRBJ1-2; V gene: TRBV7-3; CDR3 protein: CASSPTGSYGYTF; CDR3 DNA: TGTGCCAGCAGCCCGACAGGGAGCTATGGCTACACCTTC
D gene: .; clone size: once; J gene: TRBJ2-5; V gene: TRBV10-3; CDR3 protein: CAISARQETQYF; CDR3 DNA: TGTGCCATCAGTGCCAGGCAAGAGACCCAGTACTTC
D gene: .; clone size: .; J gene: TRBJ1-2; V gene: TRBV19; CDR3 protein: CASTRQAQANYGYTF; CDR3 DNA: TGTGCCAGTACCAGACAGGCCCAAGCTAACTATGGCTACACCTTC
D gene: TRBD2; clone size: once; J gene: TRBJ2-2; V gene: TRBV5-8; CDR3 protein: CATQPGGLAGPGTGELFF; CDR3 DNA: TGTGCCACCCAACCCGGAGGACTAGCGGGCCCCGGCACCGGGGAGCTGTTTTTT
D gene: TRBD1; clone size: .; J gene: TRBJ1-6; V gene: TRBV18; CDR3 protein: CASSPDRVSPLHF; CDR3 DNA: TGTGCCAGCTCACCAGACAGGGTATCACCCCTCCACTTT
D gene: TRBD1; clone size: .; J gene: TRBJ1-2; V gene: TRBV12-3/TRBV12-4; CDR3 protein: CASTDRVTGYTF; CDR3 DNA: TGTGCCAGCACCGACAGGGTGACTGGCTACACCTTC
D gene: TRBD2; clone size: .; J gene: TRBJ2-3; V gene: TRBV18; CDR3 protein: CASSPTTSGRDTQYF; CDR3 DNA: TGTGCCAGCTCACCGACGACTAGCGGGAGGGATACGCAGTATTTT
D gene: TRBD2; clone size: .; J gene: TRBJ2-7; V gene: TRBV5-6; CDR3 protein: CASSLGLAFYEQYF; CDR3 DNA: TGTGCCAGCAGCTTGGGACTAGCTTTCTACGAGCAGTACTTC
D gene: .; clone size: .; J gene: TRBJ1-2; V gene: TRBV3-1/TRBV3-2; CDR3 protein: CASSQDPRRLLGYTF; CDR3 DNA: TGTGCCAGCAGCCAAGATCCGCGCAGACTTCTGGGCTACACCTTC
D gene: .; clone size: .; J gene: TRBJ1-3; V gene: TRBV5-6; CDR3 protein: CASSLDTGNTIYF; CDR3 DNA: TGTGCCAGCAGCCTGGACACAGGAAACACCATATATTTT
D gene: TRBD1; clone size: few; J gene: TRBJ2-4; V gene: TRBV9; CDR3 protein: CASSPPPGQGSIGAKNIQYF; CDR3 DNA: TGTGCCAGCAGCCCTCCACCGGGACAGGGTAGCATCGGAGCCAAAAACATTCAGTACTTC
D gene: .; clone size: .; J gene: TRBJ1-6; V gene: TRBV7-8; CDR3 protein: CASSLTGRDPNSPLHF; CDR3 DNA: TGTGCCAGCAGCTTAACAGGCCGCGATCCGAATTCACCCCTCCACTTT
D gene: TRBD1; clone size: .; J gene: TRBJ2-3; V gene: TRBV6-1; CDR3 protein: CASSEGTGFTDTQYF; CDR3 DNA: TGTGCCAGCAGTGAAGGGACAGGGTTTACAGATACGCAGTATTTT
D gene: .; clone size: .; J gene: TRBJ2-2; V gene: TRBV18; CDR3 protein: CASSTTGANTGELFF; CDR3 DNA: TGTGCCAGCTCTACCACGGGAGCGAACACCGGGGAGCTGTTTTTT
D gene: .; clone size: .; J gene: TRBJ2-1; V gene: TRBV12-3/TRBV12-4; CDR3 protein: CASTGTSYNEQFF; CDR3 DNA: TGTGCCAGCACCGGGACTTCTTACAATGAGCAGTTCTTC
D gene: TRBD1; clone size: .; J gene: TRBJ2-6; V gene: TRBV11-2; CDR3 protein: CASSLRTGGESGANVLTF; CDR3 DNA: TGTGCCAGCAGCCTCCGGACAGGGGGCGAATCTGGGGCCAACGTCCTGACTTTC
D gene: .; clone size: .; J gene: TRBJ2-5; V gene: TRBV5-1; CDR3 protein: CASSSSSYQETQYF; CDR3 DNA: TGCGCCAGCAGCTCCTCCTCGTACCAAGAGACCCAGTACTTC
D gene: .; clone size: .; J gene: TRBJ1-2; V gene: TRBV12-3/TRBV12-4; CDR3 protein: CASSPPGEDGYTF; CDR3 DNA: TGTGCCAGCAGTCCCCCAGGGGAAGATGGCTACACCTTC
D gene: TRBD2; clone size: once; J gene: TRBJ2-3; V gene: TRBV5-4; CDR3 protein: CASSWGEGSTDTQYF; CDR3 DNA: TGTGCCAGCAGCTGGGGGGAGGGGAGCACAGATACGCAGTATTTT
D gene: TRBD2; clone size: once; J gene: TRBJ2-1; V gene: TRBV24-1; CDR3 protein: CATSDQPSGRSREQFF; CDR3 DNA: TGTGCCACCAGTGATCAGCCTAGCGGGAGGAGTCGTGAGCAGTTCTTC
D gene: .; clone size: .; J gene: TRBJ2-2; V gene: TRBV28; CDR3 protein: CAGRTDINGELFF; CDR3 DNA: TGTGCCGGCCGGACAGACATAAACGGGGAGCTGTTTTTT
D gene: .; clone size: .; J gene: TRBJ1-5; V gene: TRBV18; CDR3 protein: CASSPGRGSSNQPQHF; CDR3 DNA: TGTGCCAGCTCACCGGGCAGGGGTAGTAGCAATCAGCCCCAGCATTTT
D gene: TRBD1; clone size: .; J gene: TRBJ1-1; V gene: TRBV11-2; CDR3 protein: CASSSRTGMNTEAFF; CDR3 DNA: TGTGCCAGCAGCTCGCGGACAGGGATGAACACTGAAGCTTTCTTT
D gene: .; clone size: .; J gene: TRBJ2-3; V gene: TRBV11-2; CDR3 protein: CASSLTAGFTDTQYF; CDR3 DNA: TGTGCCAGCAGCTTAACCGCGGGGTTCACAGATACGCAGTATTTT
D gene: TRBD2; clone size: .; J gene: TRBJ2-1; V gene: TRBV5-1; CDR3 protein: CASSLPSLAGANNEQFF; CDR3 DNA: TGCGCCAGCAGCTTGCCCTCACTAGCGGGAGCGAACAATGAGCAGTTCTTC
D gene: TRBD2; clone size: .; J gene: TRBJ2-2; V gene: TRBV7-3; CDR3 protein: CASSLGTSGSTGELFF; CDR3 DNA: TGTGCCAGCAGCTTGGGGACTAGCGGGAGCACCGGGGAGCTGTTTTTT
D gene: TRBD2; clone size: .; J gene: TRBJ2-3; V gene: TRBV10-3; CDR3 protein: CAISSTSGRAGSTDTQYF; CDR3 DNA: TGTGCCATCAGCTCGACTAGCGGGAGGGCCGGGAGCACAGATACGCAGTATTTT
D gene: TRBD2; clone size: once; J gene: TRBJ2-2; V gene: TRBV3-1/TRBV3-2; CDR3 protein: CASSQVSGRKGELFF; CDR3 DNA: TGTGCCAGCAGCCAAGTTAGCGGGAGAAAAGGGGAGCTGTTTTTT
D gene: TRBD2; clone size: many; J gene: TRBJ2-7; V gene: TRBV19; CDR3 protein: CASSATSGSFDEQYF; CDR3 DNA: TGTGCCAGTAGTGCGACTAGCGGGAGTTTTGACGAGCAGTACTTC
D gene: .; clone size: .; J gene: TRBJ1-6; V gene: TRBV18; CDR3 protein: CASSQSDSPGLPLHF; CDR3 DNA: TGTGCCAGCTCACAATCGGACAGCCCGGGCCTCCCCCTCCACTTT
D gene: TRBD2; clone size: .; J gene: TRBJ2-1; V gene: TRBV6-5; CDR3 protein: CASSLISGSSYNEQFF; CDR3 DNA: TGTGCCAGCAGTTTAATTAGCGGGAGCTCCTACAATGAGCAGTTCTTC